This TCR beta chain was captured in a study of a mutant IDH1 vaccine in newly diagnosed glioma. Sequencing was performed with immunoSEQ multiplex PCR; in TCRdb, only in-frame clones are kept and a portion is missing. The sample carries 50,000 to 75,000 clones, about 91% recorded once. Germline V gene data show CDR1 as SQVTM and CDR2 as ANQGSEA. The V gene end was trimmed by 1 base and the J gene end by 2 bases; junction bases not matched to a gene: 6. The CDR3 extends over 17 amino acids. Time point here: baseline, week 1 (first vaccination visit). Described treatment: pre-vaccination baseline after standard-of-care therapy.

The sample was PBMCs, taken from a glioma patient treated with radiotherapy, temozolomide or both. The receptor was derived from a man aged 45-65 years with glioma. The chain combines TRBV29-1 with TRBJ2-1; 12 positions match TRBD2. The CDR3 here is CSVEGLPSGRAYNEQFF. The CDR3 DNA reads as TGCAGCGTTGAAGGTCTGCCTAGCGGGAGGGCCTACAATGAGCAGTTCTTC.